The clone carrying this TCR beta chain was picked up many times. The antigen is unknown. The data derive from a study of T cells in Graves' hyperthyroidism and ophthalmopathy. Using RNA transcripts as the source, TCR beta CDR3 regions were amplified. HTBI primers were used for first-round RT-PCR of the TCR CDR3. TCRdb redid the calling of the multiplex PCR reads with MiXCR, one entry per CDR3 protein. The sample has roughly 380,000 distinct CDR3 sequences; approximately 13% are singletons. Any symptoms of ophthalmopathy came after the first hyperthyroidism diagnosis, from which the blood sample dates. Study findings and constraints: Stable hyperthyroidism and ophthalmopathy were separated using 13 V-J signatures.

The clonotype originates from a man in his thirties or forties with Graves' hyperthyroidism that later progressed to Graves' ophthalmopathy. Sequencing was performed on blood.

The CDR3 coding sequence is TGTGCCAGCAGTTCCCTCCGGGGAAGGGGAGAGACCCAGTACTTC. Translation: CASSSLRGRGETQYF. This chain joins TRBV28 and TRBJ2-5; D possibly matches TRBD1 or TRBD2 (5 bases each). Per the germline V gene, CDR1 is MDHEN and CDR2 is SYDVKM. CDR3 length: 15 amino acids. V gave up 4 bases and J gave up 4 bases, with 16 bases separating them.